These 11 T cell receptor beta chains came from one sample sequenced in a study of early T cells in non-severe SARS-CoV-2 infection. TCRdb processed the 5' RACE reads anew with MiXCR; each CDR3 protein has one entry. The sample carries 68,000 or so distinct CDR3 sequences, 10% to 15% recorded once. Sequencing input: whole blood. The source is an adult who was a healthcare worker with PCR-confirmed SARS-CoV-2 infection or an uninfected control (not recorded which).

This clonotype has only a few counts. The CDR3 sequence: CASSLTGANVLTF. The CDR3 nucleotides are TGTGCCAGCAGTTTGACCGGGGCCAACGTCCTGACTTTC. This sequence joins TRBV12-3 or TRBV12-4 and TRBJ2-6; the D is unclear. The CDR3 spans 13 residues. V was trimmed by 3 bases and J by 4 bases, leaving 4 bases between them.

Many counts were recorded for this clonotype. The chain's CDR3 is CASSLFTGRDTQYF. The CDR3 bases are TGTGCCAGCAGCCTCTTCACAGGGCGGGATACGCAGTATTTT. The J gene is TRBJ2-3, the V gene TRBV25-1, with a weak D call TRBD1 (6 bases). Between the trimmed V and J ends, which lost 6 bases and 6 bases, there was a span of 16 bases. The CDR3 has 14 residues. CDR1 is MGHDK and CDR2 is SYGVNS in the germline V gene.

The rearrangement links TRBV5-1 to TRBJ2-1; TRBD1 matches 10 bases. The CDR3 is 15 amino acids. CDR1 is SGHRS and CDR2 is YFSETQ in the germline V gene. The J segment lost 9 bases and the V segment lost 5 bases, leaving 11 bases of the junction unmatched. DNA for the CDR3: TGCGCCAGCAGACCCGGGACAGGGGCGGAGGGTGAGCAGTTCTTC. Amino acid sequence: CASRPGTGAEGEQFF.

This rearrangement joins TRBV5-4 to TRBJ2-3; D is undetermined. The germline gives CDR1 SGHNT, CDR2 YYREEE (reference sequence). V was shortened by 4 bases and J by 5 bases, with 14 bases between the two germline ends. CDR3 length: 14 residues. The CDR3 DNA is TGTGCCAGCAGCCCTAACATTAATGAAGATACGCAGTATTTT. Its protein product is CASSPNINEDTQYF.

Ten or more counts support this clonotype. One end of the junction varies from germline; a read error may be responsible. The chain joins TRBV11-2 to TRBJ2-4, with 8 bases lining up with TRBD1. Germline lookup yields CDR1 SGHAT and CDR2 FQNNGV. The CDR3 length is 15 residues. The CDR3: CASSSRQGAKNIQYF. CDR3 bases: TGCGCCAGCAGCTCAAGACAGGGGGCCAAAAACATTCAGTACTTC.

This clonotype is classed as medium-sized. This sequence joins TRBV14 and TRBJ2-2; 8 bases are a match to TRBD1. Losses at the gene ends were 4 bases for V and 5 bases for J; bases not matched to a gene: 12. The V gene's germline CDR1 is SGHDN and CDR2 FVKESK. The CDR3 runs 17 residues. The CDR3 sequence is CASSPHFGQGGTGELFF. The CDR3 DNA reads TGTGCCAGCAGCCCCCACTTCGGACAGGGCGGGACCGGGGAGCTGTTTTTT. The full variable domain, in which reference TRBV14 and TRBJ2-2 provide the parts outside the CDR3, is EAGVTQFPSHSVIEKGQTVTLRCDPISGHDNLYWYRRVMGKEIKFLLHFVKESKQDESGMPNNRFLAERTGGTYSTLKVQPAELEDSGVYFCASSPHFGQGGTGELFFGEGSRLTVL.

This clonotype appeared a few times. The chain carries TRBV5-1 and TRBJ1-1; TRBD1 is a possible D gene (6 bases). From germline, CDR1 is SGHRS and CDR2 YFSETQ. The CDR3 spans 14 residues. With 0 bases removed from V and 7 bases from J, the gap between germline ends came to 13 bases. In DNA form, the CDR3 reads TGCGCCAGCAGCTTGGGAGGACAGATTAATGAAGCTTTCTTT. It is translated as CASSLGGQINEAFF.

This clonotype turned up a few times. The chain's CDR3 is CASSWKTGGGEKLFF. The CDR3, as DNA: TGTGCCAGCAGCTGGAAGACAGGGGGAGGTGAAAAACTGTTTTTT. This sequence joins TRBV5-4 and TRBJ1-4; TRBD1 matches at 9 bases. The CDR3 runs 15 residues. J was trimmed by 7 bases and V by 3 bases; bases with no gene match: 7. CDR1 is SGHNT and CDR2 is YYREEE in the germline V gene (reference sequence).

The chain recombines TRBV6-6 with TRBJ1-5, with D uncertain. This CDR3 is built from 14 residues. Per the germline V gene, CDR1 is MNHNY and CDR2 is SVGAGI (reference sequence). V was pared by 0 bases and J by 5 bases, with 8 bases between. The DNA for the CDR3 is TGTGCCAGCAGTTACTCGGCCCCAGATCAGCCCCAGCATTTT. Protein: CASSYSAPDQPQHF.

The chain employs TRBV19 and TRBJ1-2, with D uncertain. Germline assignment: CDR1 LNHDA and CDR2 SQIVND (reference sequence). The CDR3 has 14 residues. Trimming took 7 bases from V and 4 from J, leaving 16 bases between them. CDR3 bases: TGTGCCAGTACCCAGACAACCTACTTCTATGGCTACACCTTC. Encoded protein: CASTQTTYFYGYTF.

This clonotype was observed at least ten times. The chain links TRBV7-9 to TRBJ1-6, with 9 bases that match TRBD1. V lost 9 bases and J lost 14; bases outside the gene matches: 14. The CDR3 has 14 residues. Germline CDR1 and CDR2: SEHNR and FQNEAQ (reference sequence). The chain's CDR3 is CASEAGTGSLSLHF. CDR3 DNA sequence: TGTGCCAGTGAAGCAGGGACAGGGTCATTATCCCTCCACTTT.